This passage covers 10 T cell receptor beta chains from one sample sequenced in a study of T cells in Graves' hyperthyroidism and ophthalmopathy. What was amplified from RNA transcripts were TCR beta CDR3 regions. In the first-round RT-PCR of the TCR CDR3, the HTBI primer set was used. Each CDR3 protein gets one entry after TCRdb re-called the multiplex PCR reads with MiXCR. Here the sample spans about 350,000 distinct CDR3 sequences, 18% being singletons. Source material: blood. These receptors all stem from a woman aged 40 to 50 with Graves' ophthalmopathy.

The sample holds many counts of this clonotype. The chain is built from TRBV6-1 and TRBJ1-5; no clear D gene. Germline lookup yields CDR1 MNHNS and CDR2 SASEGT. This CDR3 contains 13 residues. V lost 1 base and J lost 5, with 6 bases in between. CDR3 protein: CASSEGGYQPQHF. CDR3 nucleotides: TGTGCCAGCAGTGAAGGCGGATATCAGCCCCAGCATTTT.

V usage is TRBV12-3 or TRBV12-4 and J usage is TRBJ2-7; TRBD1 matches 7 bases. The CDR3 sequence is 14 residues long. V lost 4 bases and J lost 9; bases outside the gene matches: 12. In DNA form, the CDR3 reads TGTGCCAGCAGTTATGTAGGGGGCAGCTACTCGCAGTACTTC. This gives the protein CASSYVGGSYSQYF.

In this sample, this clonotype turned up many times. This sequence joins TRBV18 and TRBJ1-2, with 8 bases lining up with TRBD1. Germline V gene data show CDR1 as KGHSH and CDR2 as LQKENI. This CDR3 is built from 15 residues. The V segment lost 3 bases and the J segment 7 bases; nucleotides outside the gene matches: 10. CDR3: CASSPDRVNQGGYTF. CDR3 DNA: TGTGCCAGCTCACCGGACAGGGTGAATCAAGGTGGCTACACCTTC.

The V and J genes are TRBV6-1 and TRBJ2-7; TRBD2 aligns across 8 bases. V lost 8 bases, J lost 5 bases, and 17 bases stayed unmatched. CDR1 and CDR2 from the germline V gene are MNHNS and SASEGT. This CDR3 region has 16 residues. The CDR3: CASGTWGAGDSDEQYF. CDR3 sequence (DNA): TGTGCCAGCGGCACCTGGGGAGCGGGAGATTCGGACGAGCAGTACTTC.

This clonotype has at least ten counts. The V call is TRBV9, the J call TRBJ2-2; TRBD2 matches at 8 bases. With 0 bases clipped from V and 6 bases from J, the junction kept 4 bases outside the gene matches. CDR1 is SGDLS, CDR2 YYNGEE, per germline. The CDR3 loop spans 15 amino acids. CDR3 region: CASSVGAGDAGELFF. DNA of the CDR3: TGTGCCAGCAGCGTAGGAGCGGGAGATGCCGGGGAGCTGTTTTTT.

This clonotype appeared many times. This chain uses TRBV5-4 with TRBJ2-7, with 11 bases matching TRBD2. There are 15 residues in the CDR3. Per the germline V gene, CDR1 is SGHNT and CDR2 is YYREEE (reference sequence). The J segment lost 0 bases and the V segment lost 4 bases, leaving 3 bases of the junction unmatched. DNA for the CDR3: TGTGCCAGCAGCACTAGCGGGGGTAACTCCTACGAGCAGTACTTC. Protein product: CASSTSGGNSYEQYF.

V and J are TRBV6-1 and TRBJ2-5, with D possibly TRBD2 on 6 matching bases. In germline, CDR1 is MNHNS, CDR2 SASEGT. The germline V and J ends were trimmed by 8 bases and 5 bases, with 21 bases remaining between them. This CDR3 has 15 amino acids. CDR3 protein: CASGGGGERAETQYF. The DNA for the CDR3 is TGTGCCAGCGGAGGCGGCGGGGAGAGGGCGGAGACCCAGTACTTC.

The gene calls are TRBV4-1 and TRBJ2-4; no definite D call. The CDR3 is made up of 14 amino acids. The germline V gene has CDR1 MGHRA and CDR2 YSYEKL. Trimming cost V 0 bases and J 7 bases, with 10 bases left between them. CDR3 in amino acids: CASSQDITGNIQYF. As DNA, the CDR3 is TGCGCCAGCAGCCAAGATATCACGGGCAACATTCAGTACTTC.

This clonotype has ten or more counts. V and J are TRBV28 and TRBJ1-5; no definite D call. The CDR3 is 13 residues long. V was pared by 2 bases and J by 7 bases, with 9 bases between. Germline CDR1 reads MDHEN; CDR2 reads SYDVKM. For the CDR3, the DNA is TGTGCCAGCAGTTTACGGGTAAGGCAGCCCCAGCATTTT. The encoded protein is CASSLRVRQPQHF.

There are many counts of this clonotype. The rearrangement links TRBV28 to TRBJ1-2, with 7 bases fitting TRBD1. In germline, CDR1 is MDHEN, CDR2 SYDVKM. The CDR3 has 14 residues. After removal of 5 bases from V and 8 bases from J, the junction contained 11 bases not matched to a gene. The CDR3 is CASSPGTARLGYTF. For the CDR3, the DNA is TGTGCCAGCAGTCCCGGGACAGCTCGTTTAGGCTACACCTTC.